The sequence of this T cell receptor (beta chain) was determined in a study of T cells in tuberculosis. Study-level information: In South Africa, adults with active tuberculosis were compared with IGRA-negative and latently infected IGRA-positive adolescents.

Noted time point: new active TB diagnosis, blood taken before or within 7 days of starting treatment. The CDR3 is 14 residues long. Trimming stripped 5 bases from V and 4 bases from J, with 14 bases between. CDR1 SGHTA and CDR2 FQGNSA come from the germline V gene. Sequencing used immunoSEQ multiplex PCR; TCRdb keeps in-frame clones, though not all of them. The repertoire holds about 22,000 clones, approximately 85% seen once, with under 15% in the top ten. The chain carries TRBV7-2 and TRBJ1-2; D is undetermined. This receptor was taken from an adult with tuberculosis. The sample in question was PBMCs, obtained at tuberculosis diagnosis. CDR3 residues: CASSPRGVPYGYTF. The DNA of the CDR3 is TGTGCCAGCAGCCCGCGCGGGGTTCCCTATGGCTACACCTTC.